This is a list of T cell receptor beta chains from one sample in a study of metastatic and nonmetastatic thyroid tumors. With MiXCR, TCRdb called clones anew from the PCR reads. The table lists about 22,000 clones, under 30% of them singletons, with 71% in the top ten. Sequenced sample: blood. The receptors were gathered from a male donor with papillary thyroid cancer or a benign thyroid nodule (not recorded which). Some clones in this sample may be carry-over from other donors' samples. Each CDR3 is given with its conserved first and last residue. D genes are given only for firm matches. Expanded clones are given a class, and other clones once, few, many or no size at all.

>many|TRBD1|TRBV27|TRBJ1-3
TGTGCCAGCAGTTCGAAAGGGACAGGGAAAAACACCATATATTTT
CASSSKGTGKNTIYF
>NA|NA|TRBV6-1|TRBJ2-5
TGCGCCAGCAGTAGGACTTTAGGGGAGACCCAGTACTTC
CASSRTLGETQYF
>many|TRBD1|TRBV7-9|TRBJ1-2
TGTGCCAGCAGCTCAGCAGGGGGCGACTATGGCTACACCTTC
CASSSAGGDYGYTF
>NA|TRBD1|TRBV6-1|TRBJ2-1
TGTGCCAGCAGATGGGACAGGGGGGCAAAGGGACAGTTCTTC
CASRWDRGAKGQFF
>many|TRBD1|TRBV6-2/TRBV6-3|TRBJ2-5
TGTGCCAGCAGTCTCGATCCTCAGACAGGGTGGGAGGAGACCCAGTACTTC
CASSLDPQTGWEETQYF
>NA|NA|TRBV12-3/TRBV12-4|TRBJ2-7
TGTGCCAGCACCGCCGGTGCCGGGGAGCAGTGCTTC
CASTAGAGEQCF
>NA|TRBD1|TRBV5-6|TRBJ2-7
TGTGCCAGCAGCACGACAGGGTCTCCCTACGAGCAGTACTTC
CASSTTGSPYEQYF
>once|TRBD1|TRBV30|TRBJ2-7
TGTGCCTGGAGTGTAGGTGGGACAGGGGACTTC
CAWSVGGTGDF
>many|TRBD1|TRBV6-5|TRBJ2-1
TGTGCCAGCAGTCCTATGACAGGGGGCGAATTTCTACCCTACAATGAGCAGTTCTTC
CASSPMTGGEFLPYNEQFF
>many|NA|TRBV6-1|TRBJ2-7
TGTGCCAGCAGTGATGGTTTAGGGAATTTCTACGAGCAGTACTTC
CASSDGLGNFYEQYF
>NA|NA|TRBV20-1|TRBJ2-1
TGCAGTGCTCCCACTTTCTCCAGGACTTACAATGAGCAGTTCTTC
CSAPTFSRTYNEQFF
>NA|NA|TRBV9|TRBJ2-7
TGTGCCAGCAGCGCAGGAAGAGAGGACCCTTCCTACGAGCAGTACTTC
CASSAGREDPSYEQYF
>many|TRBD1|TRBV7-8|TRBJ2-7
TGTGCCAGCAGCTCAAAAACCGGGACAGGGAGCTACGAGCAGTACTTC
CASSSKTGTGSYEQYF
>NA|NA|TRBV5-1|TRBJ2-6
TGCGCCAGTACTGGGGGTATCTCTGGGGCCAACGTCCTGACTTTC
CASTGGISGANVLTF
>NA|TRBD1|TRBV19|TRBJ1-2
TGTGCCACCCCGGGACAGGGTCCCTATGGCTACACCTTC
CATPGQGPYGYTF
>NA|NA|TRBV16|TRBJ2-4
TGTGCCAGCAGCCATCAGGGGCACATTCAGTACTTC
CASSHQGHIQYF
>many|TRBD1|TRBV11-1|TRBJ1-1
TGTGCCAGCAGCGAACGACAGGGGGTCACTGAAGCTTTCTTT
CASSERQGVTEAFF
>many|NA|TRBV7-9|TRBJ2-4
TGTGCCAGCAGCTTCAGGGAAAACATTCAGTACTTC
CASSFRENIQYF
>few|NA|TRBV6-2/TRBV6-3|TRBJ2-2
TGTGCCAGCAGTTACTCAGGAGGGGTAGGCACCGGGGAGCTATTTTTT
CASSYSGGVGTGELFF